This passage covers 15 T cell receptor beta chains from one sample sequenced in a study of cytomegalovirus exposure and HLA in healthy donors (dated by TCRdb to the late 2010s). Library preparation was by the immunoSEQ multiplex PCR assay. The multiplex PCR relied on a mix of 60 forward primers for TCR Vbeta segments and 13 reverse primers for TCR Jbeta segments. TCRdb re-hosts the immuneACCESS table, in-frame sequences only. Its copies lack some clones; in the studies checked, an unresolved V gene accounts for under half of them, and the cause for the rest is not known. For this sample the table gives more than 95,000 clones, of which less than 85% were detected only once. Clones ranked in the top ten supply roughly 15% of the sample. Source material: PBMCs. These receptors were obtained from a man aged 50-59 years in good health and CMV-seropositive.

The chain couples TRBV9 to TRBJ2-7; no reliable D call. Germline V gene sequence: CDR1 SGDLS, CDR2 YYNGEE. The CDR3 spans 15 residues. V lost 0 bases and J lost 3, with 13 bases in between. The CDR3 protein is CASSVGSEHLYEQYF. Written as DNA, the CDR3 is TGTGCCAGCAGCGTAGGGTCGGAGCACCTCTACGAGCAGTACTTC.

This chain joins TRBV7-9 and TRBJ2-1; 7 bases agree with TRBD2. CDR3 length: 16 residues. Germline CDR1 reads SEHNR; CDR2 reads FQNEAQ (reference sequence). After removal of 4 bases from V and 3 bases from J, the junction contained 9 bases not matched to a gene. The CDR3 protein is CASSSSRRELYNEQFF. CDR3 in DNA: TGTGCCAGCAGCTCGAGCCGGCGGGAGCTCTACAATGAGCAGTTCTTC.

The chain has TRBV2 and TRBJ1-5; TRBD1 matches at 7 bases. The trim removed 7 bases at V and 6 bases at J, leaving 9 bases unmatched. Germline V lookup: CDR1 SNHLY, CDR2 FYNNEI. The CDR3 extends over 14 amino acids. The CDR3 bases are TGTGCCAGCAATATACAGGGGTCCGGTCAGCCCCAGCATTTT. Translating it yields CASNIQGSGQPQHF.

This clone was seen only a few times. The V call is TRBV19, the J call TRBJ1-5, with 7 bases aligning to TRBD1. Unmatched junction bases numbered 5, after V lost 6 bases and J lost 3 bases. This CDR3 spans 14 amino acids. Per the germline V gene, CDR1 is LNHDA and CDR2 is SQIVND (reference sequence). Here the CDR3 reads CASSQQGNNQPQHF. In DNA, the CDR3 is TGTGCCAGTAGCCAACAGGGGAACAATCAGCCCCAGCATTTT.

The chain has TRBV7-2 and TRBJ2-5, with TRBD1 identical over 8 bases. This CDR3 is built from 15 residues. V was clipped by 5 bases and J by 4 bases; unmatched bases: 9. The germline gives CDR1 SGHTA, CDR2 FQGNSA. CDR3 nucleotides: TGTGCCAGCAGCGCGAACAGGGGGGTGGGAGAGACCCAGTACTTC. Amino acid sequence: CASSANRGVGETQYF.

This chain connects TRBV19 to TRBJ2-1; possibly TRBD2 for D (5 bases). V lost 7 bases and J 0 bases, leaving 10 bases between the germline ends. This CDR3 has 14 amino acids. Germline CDR1 and CDR2: LNHDA and SQIVND (reference sequence). In DNA, the CDR3 is TGTGCCAGTAATCGAGGGAACTCCTACAATGAGCAGTTCTTC. Its translation: CASNRGNSYNEQFF.

The chain links TRBV19 to TRBJ2-1, with 8 bases identical to TRBD2. The length of the CDR3 is 17 residues. Per germline, CDR1 LNHDA and CDR2 SQIVND (reference sequence). J gave up 3 bases and V 0 bases, and 7 bases lay outside the gene matches. The CDR3 DNA is TGTGCCAGTAGTATAGATACCCCAGCGGGGGTCTACAATGAGCAGTTCTTC. Translating it yields CASSIDTPAGVYNEQFF.

This clone was seen a handful of times. The chain combines TRBV5-1 with TRBJ2-6, with D possibly matching TRBD1 (5 bases). Per the germline V gene, CDR1 is SGHRS and CDR2 is YFSETQ. There are 16 residues in the CDR3. The V end lost 0 bases, the J end lost 1 base, and 8 bases lay between the germline ends. The CDR3 DNA follows: TGCGCCAGCAGCTTGGAGGGGTCGTCTGGGGCCAACGTCCTGACTTTC. Its protein product is CASSLEGSSGANVLTF.

This clone was seen a single time. A junction boundary mismatches the germline segment, possibly from a read error. The chain joins TRBV7-9 to TRBJ2-1; D may correspond to TRBD1 or TRBD2 (5 bases each). The CDR3 covers 15 residues. CDR1 and CDR2 from the germline V gene are SEHNR and FQNEAQ (reference sequence). CDR3: CASSLAVGHRNEQFF. DNA for the CDR3: TGTGCCAGCAGCCTAGCTGTAGGACATCGCAATGAGCAGTTCTTC.

This chain links TRBV5-1 with TRBJ2-7; 13 bases are a match to TRBD2. Germline V CDR1 and CDR2: SGHRS, YFSETQ. This CDR3 has 17 residues. J gave up 2 bases and V 4 bases, and 9 bases lay outside the gene matches. The CDR3 sequence: CASSPLTSGGPTYEQYF. The CDR3 bases are TGCGCCAGCAGCCCTCTGACTAGCGGGGGGCCTACCTACGAGCAGTACTTC.

V usage is TRBV7-2 and J usage is TRBJ1-4; possibly TRBD1 for D (5 bases). V shed 5 bases and J shed 8 bases, with 18 bases lying between them. CDR1 and CDR2 from the germline V gene are SGHTA and FQGNSA. The CDR3 sequence is 15 residues long. The CDR3 sequence is CASSLRPGGKEKLFF. CDR3 nucleotide sequence: TGTGCCAGCAGCCTACGGCCGGGGGGAAAAGAAAAACTGTTTTTT.

V and J are TRBV10-2 and TRBJ2-7; maybe TRBD2 (5 bases). Trimming pared 2 bases from V and 1 base from J, leaving 12 bases between. CDR3 length: 15 amino acids. Germline loops: CDR1 WSHSY, CDR2 SAAADI. The DNA for the CDR3 is TGCGCCAGCAGTGAGGGCGGGCAAAGGTCCTACGAGCAGTACTTC. It codes for CASSEGGQRSYEQYF.

This chain links TRBV13 with TRBJ2-7, with D uncertain. This CDR3 spans 13 amino acids. The germline CDR1 and CDR2 sequences are PRHDT and FYEKMQ (reference sequence). V was shortened by 4 bases and J by 3 bases, with 10 bases between the two germline ends. This chain's CDR3 is CASSSPRSYEQYF. The DNA of the CDR3 is TGTGCCAGCAGCTCCCCAAGGAGCTACGAGCAGTACTTC.

V and J are TRBV5-4 and TRBJ2-3; a weak D match, TRBD2 (7 bases). The CDR3 has 15 residues. The ends were cut back, 7 bases at V and 0 bases at J, with 15 bases in the middle. CDR1 is SGHNT and CDR2 is YYREEE in the germline V gene (reference sequence). The CDR3 region has the DNA TGTGCCAGCCGGTGGGAGGGGACAAGCACAGATACGCAGTATTTT. Amino acids: CASRWEGTSTDTQYF.

This clone has just one count. The chain employs TRBV19 and TRBJ1-2; weak D call: TRBD1 (5 bases). The germline CDR1 and CDR2 sequences are LNHDA and SQIVND (reference sequence). The CDR3 length is 14 residues. V was cut by 3 bases and J by 1 base, with 9 bases left in between. The CDR3 DNA reads TGTGCCAGTAGTATTATAGACAGTAACTATGGCTACACCTTC. Protein: CASSIIDSNYGYTF.